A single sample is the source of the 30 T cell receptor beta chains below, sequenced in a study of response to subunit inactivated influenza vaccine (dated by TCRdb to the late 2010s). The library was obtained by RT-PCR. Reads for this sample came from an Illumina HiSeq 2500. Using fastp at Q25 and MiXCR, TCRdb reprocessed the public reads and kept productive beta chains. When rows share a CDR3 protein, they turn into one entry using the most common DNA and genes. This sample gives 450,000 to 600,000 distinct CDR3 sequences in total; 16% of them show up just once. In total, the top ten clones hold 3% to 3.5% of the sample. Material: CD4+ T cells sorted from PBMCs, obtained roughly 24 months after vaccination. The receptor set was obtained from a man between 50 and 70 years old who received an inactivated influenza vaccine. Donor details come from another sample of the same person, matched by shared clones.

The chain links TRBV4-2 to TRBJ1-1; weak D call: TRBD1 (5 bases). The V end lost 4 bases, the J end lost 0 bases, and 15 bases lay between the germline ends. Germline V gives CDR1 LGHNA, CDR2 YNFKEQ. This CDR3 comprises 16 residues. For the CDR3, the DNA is TGTGCCAGCAGCCTGACTTCCGGGACGGTGAACACTGAAGCTTTCTTT. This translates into CASSLTSGTVNTEAFF.

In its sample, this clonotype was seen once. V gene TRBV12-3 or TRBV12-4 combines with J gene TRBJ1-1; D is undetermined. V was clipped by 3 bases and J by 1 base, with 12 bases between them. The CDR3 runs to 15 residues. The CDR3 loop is CASSFAGRRNTEAFF. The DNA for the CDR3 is TGTGCCAGCAGTTTTGCGGGGAGGAGGAACACTGAAGCTTTCTTT.

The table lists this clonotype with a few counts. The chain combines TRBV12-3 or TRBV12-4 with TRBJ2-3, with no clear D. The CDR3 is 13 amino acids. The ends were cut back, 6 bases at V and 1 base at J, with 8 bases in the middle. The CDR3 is CASRISGTDTQYF. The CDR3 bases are TGTGCCAGCAGGATATCAGGCACAGATACGCAGTATTTT.

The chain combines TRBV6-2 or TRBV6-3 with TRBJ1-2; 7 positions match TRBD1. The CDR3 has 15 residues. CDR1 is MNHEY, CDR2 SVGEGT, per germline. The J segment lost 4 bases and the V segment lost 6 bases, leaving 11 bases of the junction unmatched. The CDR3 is CASSPPRQGRYGYTF. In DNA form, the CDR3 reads TGTGCCAGCAGCCCACCCAGACAGGGTCGCTATGGCTACACCTTC.

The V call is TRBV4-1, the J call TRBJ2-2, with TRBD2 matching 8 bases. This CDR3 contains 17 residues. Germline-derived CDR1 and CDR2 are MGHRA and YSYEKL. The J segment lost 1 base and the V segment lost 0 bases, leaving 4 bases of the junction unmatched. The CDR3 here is CASSQDGSGGNTGELFF. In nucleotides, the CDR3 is TGCGCCAGCAGCCAAGATGGGAGCGGGGGGAACACCGGGGAGCTGTTTTTT.

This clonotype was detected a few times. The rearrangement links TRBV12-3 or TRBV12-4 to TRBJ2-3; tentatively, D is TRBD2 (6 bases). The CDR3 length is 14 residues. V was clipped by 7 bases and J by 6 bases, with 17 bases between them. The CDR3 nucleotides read TGTGCCAGCACCCCTTTTGCGGGGCCGGATACGCAGTATTTT. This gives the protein CASTPFAGPDTQYF.

The CDR3 bases are TGTGCCAGCAGGGGGACTAGCGGGAGACGTTACAATGAGCAGTTCTTC. Translated: CASRGTSGRRYNEQFF. The chain combines TRBV7-3 with TRBJ2-1, with 14 bases aligning to TRBD2. J lost 4 bases, V lost 6 bases, and 5 bases had no gene match. This CDR3 spans 16 amino acids. Germline CDR1 is SGHTA and CDR2 is FQGTGA.

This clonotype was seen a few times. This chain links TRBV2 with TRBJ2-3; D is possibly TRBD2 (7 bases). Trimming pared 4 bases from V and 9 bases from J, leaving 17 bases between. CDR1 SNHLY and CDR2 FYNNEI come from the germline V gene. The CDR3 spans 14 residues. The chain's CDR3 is CASSGEGGASTQYF. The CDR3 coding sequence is TGTGCCAGCAGTGGAGAGGGGGGGGCTAGCACGCAGTATTTT.

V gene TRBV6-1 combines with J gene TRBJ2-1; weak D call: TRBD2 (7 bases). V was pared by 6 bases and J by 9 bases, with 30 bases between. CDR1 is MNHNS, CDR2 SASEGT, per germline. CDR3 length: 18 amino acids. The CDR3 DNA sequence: TGTGCCAGCAGGGGGGTCCCGTCCTACCGGGGGGCCCTGAGTGAGCAGTTCTTC. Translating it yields CASRGVPSYRGALSEQFF.

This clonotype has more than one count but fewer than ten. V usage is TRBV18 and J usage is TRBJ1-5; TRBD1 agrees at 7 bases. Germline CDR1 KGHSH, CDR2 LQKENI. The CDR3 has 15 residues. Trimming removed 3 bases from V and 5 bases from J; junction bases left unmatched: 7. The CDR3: CASSPQDRTYQPQHF. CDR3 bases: TGTGCCAGCTCACCCCAGGACAGGACGTATCAGCCCCAGCATTTT.

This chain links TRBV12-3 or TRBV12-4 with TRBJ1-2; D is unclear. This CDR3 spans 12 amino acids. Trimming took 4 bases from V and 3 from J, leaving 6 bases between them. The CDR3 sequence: CASSSWDYGYTF. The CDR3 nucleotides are TGTGCCAGCAGTTCCTGGGACTATGGCTACACCTTC.

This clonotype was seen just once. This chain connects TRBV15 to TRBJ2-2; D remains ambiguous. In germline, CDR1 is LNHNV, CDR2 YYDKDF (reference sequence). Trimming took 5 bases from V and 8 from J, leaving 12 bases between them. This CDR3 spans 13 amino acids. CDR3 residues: CATSPLLQGELFF. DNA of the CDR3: TGTGCCACCAGCCCCTTACTACAAGGGGAGCTGTTTTTT.

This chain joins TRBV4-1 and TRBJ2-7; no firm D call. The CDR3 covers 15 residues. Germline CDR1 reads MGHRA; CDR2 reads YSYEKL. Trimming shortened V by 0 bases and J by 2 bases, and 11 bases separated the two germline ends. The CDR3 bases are TGCGCCAGCAGCCAAGAAGGCGGCCTAGCCTACGAGCAGTACTTC. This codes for CASSQEGGLAYEQYF.

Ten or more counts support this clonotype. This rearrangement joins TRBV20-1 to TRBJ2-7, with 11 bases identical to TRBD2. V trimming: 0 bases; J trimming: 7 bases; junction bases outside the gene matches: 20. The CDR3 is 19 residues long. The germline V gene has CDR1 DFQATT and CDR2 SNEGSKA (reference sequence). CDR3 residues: CSARDYRELAGGQYAEQYF. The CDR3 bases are TGCAGTGCTAGAGACTATAGGGAGCTAGCGGGGGGTCAGTACGCGGAGCAGTACTTC.

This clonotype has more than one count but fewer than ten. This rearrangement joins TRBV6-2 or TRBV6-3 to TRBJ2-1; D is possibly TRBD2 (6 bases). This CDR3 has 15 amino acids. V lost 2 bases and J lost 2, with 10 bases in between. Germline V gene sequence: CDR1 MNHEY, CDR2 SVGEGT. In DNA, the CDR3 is TGTGCCAGCAGTTACCGGGACTGGCCCTACAATGAGCAGTTCTTC. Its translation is CASSYRDWPYNEQFF.

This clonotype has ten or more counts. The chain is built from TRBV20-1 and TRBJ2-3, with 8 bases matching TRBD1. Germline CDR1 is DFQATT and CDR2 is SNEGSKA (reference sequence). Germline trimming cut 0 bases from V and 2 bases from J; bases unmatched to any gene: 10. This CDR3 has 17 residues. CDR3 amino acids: CSARDVSRTGPTDTQYF. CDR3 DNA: TGCAGTGCTAGAGATGTGTCTCGGACAGGGCCCACAGATACGCAGTATTTT.

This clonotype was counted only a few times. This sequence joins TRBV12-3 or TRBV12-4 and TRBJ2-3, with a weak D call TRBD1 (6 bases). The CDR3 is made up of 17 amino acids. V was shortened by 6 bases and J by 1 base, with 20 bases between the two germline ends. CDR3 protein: CASSHRGRGKGTDTQYF. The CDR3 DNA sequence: TGTGCCAGCAGCCATCGGGGCAGGGGTAAAGGCACAGATACGCAGTATTTT.

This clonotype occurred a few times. The chain's CDR3 is CASSHDSREKLFF. The CDR3 region has the DNA TGTGCCAGCAGCCACGATTCCCGGGAAAAACTGTTTTTT. The V gene is TRBV7-9, the J gene TRBJ1-4, with D unclear. There are 13 residues in the CDR3. Trimming cost V 5 bases and J 8 bases, with 12 bases left between them. Germline V CDR1 and CDR2: SEHNR, FQNEAQ (reference sequence).

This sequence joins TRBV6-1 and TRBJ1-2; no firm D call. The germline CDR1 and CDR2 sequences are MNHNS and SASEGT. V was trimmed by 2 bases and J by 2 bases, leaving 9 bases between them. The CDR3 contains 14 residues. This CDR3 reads CASSESRRNYGYTF. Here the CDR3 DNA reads TGTGCCAGCAGTGAATCTAGACGGAACTATGGCTACACCTTC.

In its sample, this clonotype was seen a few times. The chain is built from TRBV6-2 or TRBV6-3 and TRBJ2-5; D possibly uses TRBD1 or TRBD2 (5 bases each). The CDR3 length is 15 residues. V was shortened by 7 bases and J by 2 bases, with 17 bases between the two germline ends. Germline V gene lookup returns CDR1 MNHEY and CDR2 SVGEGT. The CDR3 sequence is CASTDWGSFQETQYF. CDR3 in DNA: TGTGCCAGCACCGACTGGGGGTCATTTCAAGAGACCCAGTACTTC.

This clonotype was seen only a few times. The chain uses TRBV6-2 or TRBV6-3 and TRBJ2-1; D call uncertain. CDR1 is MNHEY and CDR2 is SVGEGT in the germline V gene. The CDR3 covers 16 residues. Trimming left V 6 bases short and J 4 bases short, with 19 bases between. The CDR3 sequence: CASRGSVSGQYNEQFF. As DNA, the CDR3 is TGTGCCAGCAGAGGAAGTGTATCGGGCCAGTACAATGAGCAGTTCTTC.

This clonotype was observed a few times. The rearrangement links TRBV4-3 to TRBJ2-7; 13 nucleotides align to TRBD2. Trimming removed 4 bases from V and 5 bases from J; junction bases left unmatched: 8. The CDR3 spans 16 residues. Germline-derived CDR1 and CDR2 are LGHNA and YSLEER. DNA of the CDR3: TGCGCCAGCAGCCGCCTGACTAGCGGGAGGCCCAACGAGCAGTACTTC. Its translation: CASSRLTSGRPNEQYF.

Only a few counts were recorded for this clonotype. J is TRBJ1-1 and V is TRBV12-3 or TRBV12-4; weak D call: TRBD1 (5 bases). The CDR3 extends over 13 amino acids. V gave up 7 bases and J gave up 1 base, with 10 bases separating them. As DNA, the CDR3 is TGTGCCAGCAATTTGAGGGGGAACACTGAAGCTTTCTTT. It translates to CASNLRGNTEAFF.

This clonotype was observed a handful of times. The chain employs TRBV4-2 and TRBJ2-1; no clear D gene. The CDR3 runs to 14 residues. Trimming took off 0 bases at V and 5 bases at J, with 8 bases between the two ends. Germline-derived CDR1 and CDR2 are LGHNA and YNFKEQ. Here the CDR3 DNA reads TGTGCCAGCAGCCAAGATACCAGAAACAATGAGCAGTTCTTC. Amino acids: CASSQDTRNNEQFF.

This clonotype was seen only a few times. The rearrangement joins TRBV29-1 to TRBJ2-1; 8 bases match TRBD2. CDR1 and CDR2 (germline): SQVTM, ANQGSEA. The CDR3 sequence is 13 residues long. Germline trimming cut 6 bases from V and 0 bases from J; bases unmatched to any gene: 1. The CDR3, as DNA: TGCAGCGTGGGGACTAGCTCCTACAATGAGCAGTTCTTC. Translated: CSVGTSSYNEQFF.

The CDR3, as DNA: TGTGCCAGCACCCCCGGAATCTCCTATAATTCACCCCTCCACTTT. Translated: CASTPGISYNSPLHF. This chain joins TRBV12-3 or TRBV12-4 and TRBJ1-6; D gene unclear. V was trimmed by 7 bases and J by 0 bases, leaving 10 bases between them. The CDR3 extends over 15 amino acids.

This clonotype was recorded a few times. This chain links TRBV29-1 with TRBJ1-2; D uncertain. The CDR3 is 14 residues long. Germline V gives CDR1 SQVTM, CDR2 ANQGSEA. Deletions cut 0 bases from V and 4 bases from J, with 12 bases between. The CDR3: CSVEEVGRSYGYTF. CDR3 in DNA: TGCAGCGTTGAAGAAGTGGGGAGAAGCTATGGCTACACCTTC. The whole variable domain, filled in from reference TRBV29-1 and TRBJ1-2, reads SAVISQKPSRDICQRGTSLTIQCQVDSQVTMMFWYRQQPGQSLTLIATANQGSEATYESGFVIDKFPISRPNLTFSTLTVSNMSPEDSSIYLCSVEEVGRSYGYTFGSGTRLTVV.

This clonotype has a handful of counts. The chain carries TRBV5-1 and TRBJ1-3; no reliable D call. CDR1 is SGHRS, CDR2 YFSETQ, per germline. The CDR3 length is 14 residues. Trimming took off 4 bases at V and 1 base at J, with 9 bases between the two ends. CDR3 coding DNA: TGCGCCAGCAGCCCGGATGGTTCTGGAAACACCATATATTTT. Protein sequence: CASSPDGSGNTIYF. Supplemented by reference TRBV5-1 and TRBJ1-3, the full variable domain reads KAGVTQTPRYLIKTRGQQVTLSCSPISGHRSVSWYQQTPGQGLQFLFEYFSETQRNKGNFPGRFSGRQFSNSRSEMNVSTLELGDSALYLCASSPDGSGNTIYFGEGSWLTVV.

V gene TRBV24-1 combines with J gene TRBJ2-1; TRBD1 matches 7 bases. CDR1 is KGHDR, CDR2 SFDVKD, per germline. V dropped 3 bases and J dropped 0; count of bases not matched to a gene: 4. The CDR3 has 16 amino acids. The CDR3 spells CATSDPRTGSYNEQFF. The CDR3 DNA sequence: TGTGCCACCAGTGATCCCCGGACAGGCTCCTACAATGAGCAGTTCTTC.

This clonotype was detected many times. The CDR3 loop is CASSTSWGTGTQYF. DNA of the CDR3: TGTGCCAGCAGTACCAGTTGGGGGACCGGTACGCAGTATTTT. The chain couples TRBV6-1 to TRBJ2-3, with D possibly being TRBD1 or TRBD2 (5 bases each). CDR3 length equals 14 residues. Trimming took off 5 bases at V and 8 bases at J, with 17 bases between the two ends. Germline CDR1 reads MNHNS; CDR2 reads SASEGT.